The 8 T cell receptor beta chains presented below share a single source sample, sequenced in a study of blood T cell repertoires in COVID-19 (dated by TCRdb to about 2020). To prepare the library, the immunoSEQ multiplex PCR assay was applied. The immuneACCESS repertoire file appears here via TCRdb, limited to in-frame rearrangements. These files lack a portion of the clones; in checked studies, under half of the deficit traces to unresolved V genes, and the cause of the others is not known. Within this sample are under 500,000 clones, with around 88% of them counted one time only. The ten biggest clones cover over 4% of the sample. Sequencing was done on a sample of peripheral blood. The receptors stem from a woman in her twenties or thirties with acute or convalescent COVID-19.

The CDR3 is CASSLGPQGYTF. CDR3 in DNA: TGCGCCAGCAGCTTGGGCCCACAAGGCTACACCTTC. The chain combines TRBV5-1 with TRBJ1-2, with no clear D. Trimming took off 0 bases at V and 8 bases at J, with 8 bases between the two ends. From germline, CDR1 is SGHRS and CDR2 YFSETQ. The CDR3 totals 12 residues.

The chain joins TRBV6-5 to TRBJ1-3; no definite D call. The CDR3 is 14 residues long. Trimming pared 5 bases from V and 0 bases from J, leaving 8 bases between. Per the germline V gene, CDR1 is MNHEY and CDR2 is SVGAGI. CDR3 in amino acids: CASSLRYSGNTIYF. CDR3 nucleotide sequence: TGTGCCAGCAGTCTACGTTACTCTGGAAACACCATATATTTT.

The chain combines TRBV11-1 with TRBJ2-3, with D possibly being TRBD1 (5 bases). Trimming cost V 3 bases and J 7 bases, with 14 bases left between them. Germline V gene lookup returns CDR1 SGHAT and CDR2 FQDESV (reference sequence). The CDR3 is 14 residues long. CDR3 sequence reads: CASSFDSSINTQYF. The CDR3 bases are TGTGCCAGCAGCTTCGACAGTTCAATAAATACGCAGTATTTT.

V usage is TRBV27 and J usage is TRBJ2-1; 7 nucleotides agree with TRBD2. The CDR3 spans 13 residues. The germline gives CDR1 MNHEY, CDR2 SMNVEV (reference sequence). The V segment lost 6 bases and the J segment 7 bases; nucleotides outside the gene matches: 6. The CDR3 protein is CASRHGGGNEQFF. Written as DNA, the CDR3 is TGTGCCAGCAGGCATGGGGGGGGAAATGAGCAGTTCTTC.

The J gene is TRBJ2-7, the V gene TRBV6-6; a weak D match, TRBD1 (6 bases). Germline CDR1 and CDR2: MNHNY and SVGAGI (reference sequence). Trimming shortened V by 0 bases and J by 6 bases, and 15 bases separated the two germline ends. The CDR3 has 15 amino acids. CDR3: CASSYSMHGGPEQYF. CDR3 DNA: TGTGCCAGCAGTTACTCGATGCATGGGGGCCCCGAGCAGTACTTC.

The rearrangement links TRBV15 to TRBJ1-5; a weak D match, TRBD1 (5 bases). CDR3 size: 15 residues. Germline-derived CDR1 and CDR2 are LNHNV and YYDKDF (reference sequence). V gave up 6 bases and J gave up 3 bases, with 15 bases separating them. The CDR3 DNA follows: TGTGCCACCAGTGGTGGGGGGACCCCCAATCAGCCCCAGCATTTT. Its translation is CATSGGGTPNQPQHF.

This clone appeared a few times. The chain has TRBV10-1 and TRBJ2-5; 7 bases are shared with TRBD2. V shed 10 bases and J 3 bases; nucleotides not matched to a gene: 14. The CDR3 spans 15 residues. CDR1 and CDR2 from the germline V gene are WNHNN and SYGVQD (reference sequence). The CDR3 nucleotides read TGCGCCACCCCCTTTGGGGCGGGGGTGAAAGAGACCCAGTACTTC. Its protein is CATPFGAGVKETQYF.

The CDR3 region is CASSLPDRDNSPLHF. CDR3 DNA sequence: TGTGCCAGCAGCCTACCGGACAGGGATAATTCACCCCTCCACTTT. V is TRBV7-8 and J is TRBJ1-6; 8 bases are a match to TRBD1. Germline values: CDR1 SGHVS, CDR2 FQNEAQ. The CDR3 length is 15 residues. V gave up 5 bases and J gave up 5 bases; unmatched junction bases: 5.